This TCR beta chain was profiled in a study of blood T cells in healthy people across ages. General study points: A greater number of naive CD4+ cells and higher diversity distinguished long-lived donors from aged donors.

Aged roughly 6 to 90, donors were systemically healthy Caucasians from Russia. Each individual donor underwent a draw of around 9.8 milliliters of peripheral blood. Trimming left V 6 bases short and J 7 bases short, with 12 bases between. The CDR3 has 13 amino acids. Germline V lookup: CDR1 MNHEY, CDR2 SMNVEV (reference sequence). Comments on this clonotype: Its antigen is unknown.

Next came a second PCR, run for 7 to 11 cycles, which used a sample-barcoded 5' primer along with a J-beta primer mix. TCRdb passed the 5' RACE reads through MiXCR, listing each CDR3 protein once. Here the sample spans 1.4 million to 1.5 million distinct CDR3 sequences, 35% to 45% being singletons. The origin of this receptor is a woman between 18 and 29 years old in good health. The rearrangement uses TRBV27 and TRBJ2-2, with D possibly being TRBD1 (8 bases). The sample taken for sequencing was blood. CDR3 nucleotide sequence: TGTGCCAGCAGACAGGGGGGGGTCGGGGAGCTGTTTTTT. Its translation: CASRQGGVGELFF.